These 25 T cell receptor beta chains originate from one sample sequenced in a study of T cell responses to AZD1222 COVID-19 vaccine. Using immunoSEQ multiplex PCR, the repertoire was profiled, and TCRdb retains in-frame clones only, with some absent. Here the sample spans 55,000 to 80,000 clones, around three quarters being singletons. Specimen: peripheral blood, collected on day 0 of AZD1222 vaccination. Source of these receptors: an adult in good health.

In its sample, this clone was seen once. J is TRBJ2-1 and V is TRBV24-1; 12 bases map to TRBD1. V shed 5 bases and J 3 bases; nucleotides not matched to a gene: 7. Per the germline V gene, CDR1 is KGHDR and CDR2 is SFDVKD. This CDR3 has 17 amino acids. The CDR3 nucleotides are TGTGCCACCAGTGGTTCCGGGACAGGGGGCGACTACAATGAGCAGTTCTTC. Translated: CATSGSGTGGDYNEQFF.

The V and J genes are TRBV5-1 and TRBJ2-5; 10 bases line up with TRBD2. The junction had 7 bases not matched to a gene; V was cut back by 0 bases and J by 5 bases. Germline V lookup: CDR1 SGHRS, CDR2 YFSETQ. This CDR3 region has 16 residues. The chain's CDR3 is CASSLVDSGGAETQYF. CDR3 nucleotides: TGCGCCAGCAGCTTGGTCGACAGCGGGGGGGCTGAGACCCAGTACTTC. The complete variable domain, with remaining parts taken from reference TRBV5-1 and TRBJ2-5, reads KAGVTQTPRYLIKTRGQQVTLSCSPISGHRSVSWYQQTPGQGLQFLFEYFSETQRNKGNFPGRFSGRQFSNSRSEMNVSTLELGDSALYLCASSLVDSGGAETQYFGPGTRLLVL.

This chain uses TRBV11-2 with TRBJ2-7; D gene ambiguous. The CDR3 is 14 residues long. V was pared by 1 base and J by 1 base, with 8 bases between. Germline CDR1 is SGHAT and CDR2 is FQNNGV. The DNA for the CDR3 is TGTGCCAGCAGCTTAGTAGAAGGATCCTACGAGCAGTACTTC. Translated: CASSLVEGSYEQYF.

This chain links TRBV19 with TRBJ1-5; 9 positions match TRBD1. The germline gives CDR1 LNHDA, CDR2 SQIVND (reference sequence). The CDR3 has 13 residues. The ends lost 7 bases at V and 7 bases at J; junction bases unmatched: 5. The chain's CDR3 is CASTGQGGQPQHF. DNA of the CDR3: TGTGCCAGTACGGGACAGGGCGGCCAGCCCCAGCATTTT. Combining the CDR3 with reference TRBV19 and TRBJ1-5 gives the whole variable domain DGGITQSPKYLFRKEGQNVTLSCEQNLNHDAMYWYRQDPGQGLRLIYYSQIVNDFQKGDIAEGYSVSREKKESFPLTVTSAQKNPTAFYLCASTGQGGQPQHFGDGTRLSIL.

The chain joins TRBV7-6 to TRBJ1-5, with 11 bases lining up with TRBD1. Per the germline V gene, CDR1 is SGHVS and CDR2 is FNYEAQ. The CDR3 length is 15 residues. The ends lost 4 bases at V and 7 bases at J; junction bases unmatched: 6. CDR3: CASSSGQGAGQPQHF. The CDR3 bases are TGTGCCAGCAGCTCCGGACAGGGGGCGGGACAGCCCCAGCATTTT.

The chain uses TRBV5-4 and TRBJ1-2, with D unresolved. The V end was cut by 1 base, the J end by 8 bases, with 21 bases between. The CDR3 runs 16 residues. CDR1 and CDR2 from the germline V gene are SGHNT and YYREEE (reference sequence). For the CDR3, the DNA is TGTGCCAGCAGCTTGAACTCAATTAATCAACTATACGGCTACACCTTC. The encoded protein is CASSLNSINQLYGYTF.

The chain has TRBV18 and TRBJ2-1; TRBD1 matches at 9 bases. The CDR3 is 13 amino acids. The V gene's germline CDR1 is KGHSH and CDR2 LQKENI. J was trimmed by 10 bases and V by 5 bases; bases with no gene match: 6. The CDR3 protein is CASSTGQGGEQFF. Written as DNA, the CDR3 is TGTGCCAGCTCAACGGGACAGGGCGGCGAGCAGTTCTTC.

The V gene is TRBV29-1, the J gene TRBJ2-7, with 9 bases lining up with TRBD1. CDR1 is SQVTM, CDR2 ANQGSEA, per germline. The junction had 8 bases not matched to a gene; V was cut back by 3 bases and J by 2 bases. The CDR3 is 15 amino acids. CDR3 nucleotide sequence: TGCAGCGTTGAGGGGGACAGGGATCGACCCTACGAGCAGTACTTC. It encodes CSVEGDRDRPYEQYF.

The CDR3 DNA sequence: TGTGCCAGCTCACCACCAGGGGGGTTGGGCAATCAGCCCCAGCATTTT. It codes for CASSPPGGLGNQPQHF. The chain recombines TRBV18 with TRBJ1-5; tentative D call: TRBD1 (6 bases). Deletions cut 0 bases from V and 2 bases from J, with 11 bases between. The CDR3 sequence is 16 residues long. Germline V lookup: CDR1 KGHSH, CDR2 LQKENI.

The chain joins TRBV14 to TRBJ2-2, with 10 bases identical to TRBD2. This CDR3 is 18 amino acids long. Germline V CDR1 and CDR2: SGHDN, FVKESK. Losses at the gene ends were 1 base for V and 5 bases for J; bases not matched to a gene: 10. The CDR3, as DNA: TGTGCCAGCAGCCAAGTAACTAGCGGGGCCACGGGGACCGGGGAGCTGTTTTTT. Translation: CASSQVTSGATGTGELFF.

V usage is TRBV4-3 and J usage is TRBJ2-1; 10 positions agree with TRBD2. The germline CDR1 and CDR2 sequences are LGHNA and YSLEER. Losses at the gene ends were 2 bases for V and 6 bases for J; bases not matched to a gene: 4. The CDR3 contains 15 residues. The chain's CDR3 is CASSQPSGGLNEQFF. The CDR3 nucleotides read TGCGCCAGCAGCCAACCTAGCGGGGGCCTCAATGAGCAGTTCTTC.

The CDR3 sequence: CASGRGNTEAFF. The CDR3 DNA reads as TGTGCCAGCGGCCGGGGAAACACTGAAGCTTTCTTT. This sequence joins TRBV7-2 and TRBJ1-1; D not resolved. Trimming removed 8 bases at V and 2 bases at J, with 9 bases between. Germline CDR1 reads SGHTA; CDR2 reads FQGNSA. The CDR3 totals 12 residues.

This clone was counted between two and nine times. The CDR3 loop is CASSLNQGTRTEAFF. The CDR3 nucleotides read TGTGCCAGCAGCTTAAATCAGGGGACGAGAACTGAAGCTTTCTTT. The J gene is TRBJ1-1, the V gene TRBV7-2, with D possibly being TRBD1 (6 bases). V was pared by 2 bases and J by 5 bases, with 15 bases between. Germline V gives CDR1 SGHTA, CDR2 FQGNSA. The CDR3 loop spans 15 amino acids. The full variable domain, with the rest looked up from reference TRBV7-2 and TRBJ1-1, is GAGVSQSPSNKVTEKGKDVELRCDPISGHTALYWYRQSLGQGLEFLIYFQGNSAPDKSGLPSDRFSAERTGGSVSTLTIQRTQQEDSAVYLCASSLNQGTRTEAFFGQGTRLTVV.

The V gene is TRBV4-1, the J gene TRBJ2-5, with D unclear. The DNA matches TRBJ2-7 better at its end, which makes the J call doubtful. Germline values: CDR1 MGHRA, CDR2 YSYEKL. There are 14 residues in the CDR3. Here the CDR3 reads CASSQGLGSYEQYF. The CDR3 DNA follows: TGCGCCAGCAGCCAAGGCCTCGGATCCTACGAGCAGTACTTC.

J is TRBJ1-6 and V is TRBV28; 8 bases align to TRBD1. Germline V gives CDR1 MDHEN, CDR2 SYDVKM. Trimming took 6 bases from V and 9 from J; bases not matched to a gene: 10. The CDR3 is made up of 15 amino acids. The CDR3 spells CASRSGQGDGSPLHF. CDR3 DNA: TGTGCCAGCAGGTCAGGACAGGGAGATGGTTCACCCCTCCACTTT.

The chain combines TRBV3-1 (or the pseudogene TRBV3-2) with TRBJ2-3; D may be TRBD2 (6 bases). The V end lost 5 bases, the J end lost 0 bases, and 24 bases lay between the germline ends. Germline V gene lookup returns CDR1 LGHDT and CDR2 YNNKEL (reference sequence). This CDR3 region has 19 residues. CDR3 nucleotides: TGTGCCAGCAGCTTAGGGGTGGTGGTAGGCGGGGTTAGCACAGATACGCAGTATTTT. Translation gives CASSLGVVVGGVSTDTQYF.

The rearrangement uses TRBV7-8 and TRBJ1-5, with TRBD1 matching over 7 bases. This CDR3 spans 16 amino acids. Germline CDR1 reads SGHVS; CDR2 reads FQNEAQ. Germline trimming cut 2 bases from V and 5 bases from J; bases unmatched to any gene: 9. This CDR3 reads CASSLKGSGGDQPQHF. DNA for the CDR3: TGTGCCAGCAGCTTAAAGGGGTCAGGGGGGGATCAGCCCCAGCATTTT. The full variable domain, with the rest looked up from reference TRBV7-8 and TRBJ1-5, is GAGVSQSPRYKVAKRGQDVALRCDPISGHVSLFWYQQALGQGPEFLTYFQNEAQLDKSGLPSDRFFAERPEGSVSTLKIQRTQQEDSAVYLCASSLKGSGGDQPQHFGDGTRLSIL.

The chain recombines TRBV4-3 with TRBJ2-7, with TRBD1 identical over 7 bases. V lost 4 bases to trimming and J lost 0 bases; unmatched junction nucleotides: 6. This CDR3 is 15 amino acids long. Germline V gene sequence: CDR1 LGHNA, CDR2 YSLEER. The DNA of the CDR3 is TGCGCCAGCAGCCCAAGACAGGGCTTCTCCTACGAGCAGTACTTC. Encoded protein: CASSPRQGFSYEQYF.

J is TRBJ2-1 and V is TRBV5-4, with D uncertain. CDR3 length: 12 amino acids. V was cut by 0 bases and J by 5 bases, with 3 bases left in between. The germline V gene encodes CDR1 SGHNT and CDR2 YYREEE (reference sequence). CDR3 sequence (DNA): TGTGCCAGCAGCTTGGTGGACAATGAGCAGTTCTTC. Translating gives CASSLVDNEQFF. Combining the CDR3 with reference TRBV5-4 and TRBJ2-1 gives the whole variable domain ETGVTQSPTHLIKTRGQQVTLRCSSQSGHNTVSWYQQALGQGPQFIFQYYREEENGRGNFPPRFSGLQFPNYSSELNVNALELDDSALYLCASSLVDNEQFFGPGTRLTVL.

The genes are TRBV19 and TRBJ1-2; TRBD1 might be the D (6 bases). Germline V gene sequence: CDR1 LNHDA, CDR2 SQIVND (reference sequence). There are 14 residues in the CDR3. V shed 3 bases and J shed 2 bases, with 10 bases lying between them. The CDR3 here is CASSINRENYGYTF. In nucleotides, the CDR3 is TGTGCCAGTAGTATTAACAGGGAAAACTATGGCTACACCTTC.

This chain connects TRBV14 to TRBJ2-3; D not resolved. The CDR3 totals 13 residues. Germline CDR1 SGHDN, CDR2 FVKESK. Trimming removed 4 bases at V and 2 bases at J, with 7 bases between. CDR3 nucleotides: TGTGCCAGCAGCCCATATCACACAGATACGCAGTATTTT. It codes for CASSPYHTDTQYF.

This clone appeared once. This chain uses TRBV6-5 with TRBJ1-3, with unresolved D. The V gene lost 10 bases and the J gene lost 1 base, with 14 bases spanning the gap. The CDR3 totals 14 residues. Germline V gene data show CDR1 as MNHEY and CDR2 as SVGAGI. CDR3 DNA sequence: TGTGCCACCGCGTTCCAAACTTCTGGAAACACCATATATTTT. Encoded protein: CATAFQTSGNTIYF.

CDR3 sequence (DNA): TGTGCCAGCAGCCATCCACAGCACAAGAACACTGAAGCTTTCTTT. Encoded protein: CASSHPQHKNTEAFF. The chain recombines TRBV7-9 with TRBJ1-1; D unclear. The ends were cut back, 5 bases at V and 1 base at J, with 14 bases in the middle. CDR1 SEHNR and CDR2 FQNEAQ come from the germline V gene (reference sequence). The CDR3 length is 15 residues.

V usage is TRBV21-1 and J usage is TRBJ1-5. TRBV21-1 is a known pseudogene. The CDR3 spans 13 residues. The CDR3 sequence: CASSKRGNQPQHF. The DNA for the CDR3 is TGTGCCAGCAGCAAGAGGGGCAATCAGCCCCAGCATTTT.

The chain carries TRBV5-6 and TRBJ1-1; 7 bases map to TRBD1. The CDR3 covers 18 residues. Unmatched junction bases numbered 16, after V lost 4 bases and J lost 1 base. Germline V gene sequence: CDR1 SGHDT, CDR2 YYEEEE. The CDR3 spells CASSDTRQGKRRNTEAFF. Written as DNA, the CDR3 is TGTGCCAGCAGCGACACACGACAGGGCAAGAGGAGGAACACTGAAGCTTTCTTT.